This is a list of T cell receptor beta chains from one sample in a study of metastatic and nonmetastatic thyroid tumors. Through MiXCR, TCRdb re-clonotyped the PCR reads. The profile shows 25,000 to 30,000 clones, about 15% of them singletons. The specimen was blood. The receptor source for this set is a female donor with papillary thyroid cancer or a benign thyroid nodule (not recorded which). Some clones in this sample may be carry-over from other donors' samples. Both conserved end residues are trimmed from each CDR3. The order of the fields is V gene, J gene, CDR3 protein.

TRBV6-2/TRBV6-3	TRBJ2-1	ASTQRGKRDNEQF
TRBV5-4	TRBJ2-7	ASSLEAGRSYEQY
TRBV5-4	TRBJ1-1	ASSLDRWTEAF
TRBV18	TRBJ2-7	ASSPGSYEQY
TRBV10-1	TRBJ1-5	ASSAWTGNRQPQH
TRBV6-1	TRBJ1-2	ASRDRVADGYT
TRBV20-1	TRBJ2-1	SAYSGRFWYNEQF
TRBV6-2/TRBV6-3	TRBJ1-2	ASSYVSKAYGYT
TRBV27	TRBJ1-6	ASSPGHTPRLLH
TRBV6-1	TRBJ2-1	ASSDTSSRHNEQF
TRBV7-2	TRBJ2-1	ASSFGQGANEQF
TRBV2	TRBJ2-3	ASSTLRLAGGTDTQY
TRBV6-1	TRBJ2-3	ANIRTIGSGTDTQY
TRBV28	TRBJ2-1	ASRPGLAETYNEQF
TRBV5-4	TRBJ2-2	ASSLGRPRATGGELF
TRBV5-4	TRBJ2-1	ASSALASSYNEQF
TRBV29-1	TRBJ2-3	SVGTGGFTDTQY
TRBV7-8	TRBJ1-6	ASTPLGYNWNSPLH
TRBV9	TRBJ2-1	ASSDSRDSPSSYNEQF
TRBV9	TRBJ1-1	ASSTRITGRTEAF
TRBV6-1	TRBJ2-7	ASSDGLGLTYEQY
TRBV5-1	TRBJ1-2	ASSVSGTGGSGYT
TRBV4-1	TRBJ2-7	ASSQWSGPYEQY
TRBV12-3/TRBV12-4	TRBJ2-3	ASSFLAEPAAYTQY
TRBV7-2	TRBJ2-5	ASSLVGGSQTQY
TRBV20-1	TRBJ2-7	SAREQLAYEQY
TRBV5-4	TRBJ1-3	ASSLAGNTIY
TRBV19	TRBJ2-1	ASSIVPAGGFEQF
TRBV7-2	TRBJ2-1	ASNTQGLGYNEQF
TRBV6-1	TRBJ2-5	ASRQGTTETQY
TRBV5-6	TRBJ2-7	ASSLEGQILNEQY
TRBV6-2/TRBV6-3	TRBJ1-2	ASNRAAGSLDYGYT
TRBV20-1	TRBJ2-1	SASGSWSYNEQF
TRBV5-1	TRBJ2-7	ASSFYPDSYEQY
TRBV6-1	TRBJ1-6	ASSERQGGSPLH
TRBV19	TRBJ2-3	ASSNQISGSGGTDTQY
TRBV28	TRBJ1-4	ASSSGYEKLF
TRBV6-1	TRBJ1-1	ASSEQGTGMNTEAF
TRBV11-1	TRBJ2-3	ASSSPPGTRPTDTQY
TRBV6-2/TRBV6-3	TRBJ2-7	ASSYLDEQY
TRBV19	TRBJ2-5	ASSKVGDGQETQY
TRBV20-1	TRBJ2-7	SARQTYEQY
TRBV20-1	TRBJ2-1	SASIGSSYNEQF
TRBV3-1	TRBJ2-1	ASSQGTYNEQF
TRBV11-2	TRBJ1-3	ASSLMGQLSGNTIY
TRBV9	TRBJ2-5	ASSVDVVGGQKTQY
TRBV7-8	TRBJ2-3	ASSPSPDTQY
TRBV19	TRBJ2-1	ASTLGASGNGEQF
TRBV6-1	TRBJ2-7	ASGTWYDSYEQY
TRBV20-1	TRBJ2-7	SAPDRARYEQY
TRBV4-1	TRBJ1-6	ASSQVDLVTYNSPLH
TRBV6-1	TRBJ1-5	ATGRGNQPQH